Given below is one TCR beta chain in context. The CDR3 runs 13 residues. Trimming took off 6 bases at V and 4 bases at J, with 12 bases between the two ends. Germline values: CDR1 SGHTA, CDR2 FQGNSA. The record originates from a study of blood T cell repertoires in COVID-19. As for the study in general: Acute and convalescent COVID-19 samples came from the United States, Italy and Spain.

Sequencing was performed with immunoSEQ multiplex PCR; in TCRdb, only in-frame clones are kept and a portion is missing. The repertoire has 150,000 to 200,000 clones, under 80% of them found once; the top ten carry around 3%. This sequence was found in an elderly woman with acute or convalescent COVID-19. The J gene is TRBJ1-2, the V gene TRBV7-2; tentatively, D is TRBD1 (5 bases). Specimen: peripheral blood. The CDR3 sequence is CASSPGILYGYTF. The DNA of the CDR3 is TGTGCCAGCAGTCCAGGGATTCTCTATGGCTACACCTTC.